This entry features one T cell receptor beta chain sequence. This sample stems from a study of cytomegalovirus exposure and HLA in healthy donors. The CDR3 loop spans 17 amino acids. Germline-derived CDR1 and CDR2 are SGDLS and YYNGEE. J lost 1 base, V lost 0 bases, and 10 bases had no gene match. The PCR used 60 Vbeta and 13 Jbeta primers. This table comes from immunoSEQ multiplex PCR, and its TCRdb copy is limited to in-frame clones, with some not included. The table lists 130,000 or so clones, over 50% of them singletons. The chain has TRBV9 and TRBJ2-7; 7 bases are shared with TRBD2. This TCR was sampled from a woman in her thirties or forties in good health and CMV-seropositive. Sequenced input: PBMCs. CDR3 bases: TGTGCCAGCAGCGTAGATCCTGGATTGGGACTATCCTACGAGCAGTACTTC. It translates to CASSVDPGLGLSYEQYF.